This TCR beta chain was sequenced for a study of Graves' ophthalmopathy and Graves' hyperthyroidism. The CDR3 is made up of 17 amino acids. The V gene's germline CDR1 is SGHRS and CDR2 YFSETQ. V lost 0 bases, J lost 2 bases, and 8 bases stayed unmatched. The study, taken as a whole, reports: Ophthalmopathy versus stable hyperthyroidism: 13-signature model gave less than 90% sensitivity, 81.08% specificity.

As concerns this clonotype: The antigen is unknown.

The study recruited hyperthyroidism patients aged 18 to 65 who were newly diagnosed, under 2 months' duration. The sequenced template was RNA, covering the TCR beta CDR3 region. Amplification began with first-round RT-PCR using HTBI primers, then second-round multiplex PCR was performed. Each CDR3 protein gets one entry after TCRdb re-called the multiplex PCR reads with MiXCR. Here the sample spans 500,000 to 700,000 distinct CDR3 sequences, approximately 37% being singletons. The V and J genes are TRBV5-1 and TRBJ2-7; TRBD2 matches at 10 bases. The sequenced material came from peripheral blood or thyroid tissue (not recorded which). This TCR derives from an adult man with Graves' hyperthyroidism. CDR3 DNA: TGCGCCAGCAGCTTGGCAGGACTAGCGGAGGGGCCCTACGAGCAGTACTTC. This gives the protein CASSLAGLAEGPYEQYF.